This T cell receptor beta chain stems from a study of blood T cell repertoires in COVID-19. Authors' data handling: Reference gene primer amplification in the assay estimated nucleated cell counts. Sequencing was performed with immunoSEQ multiplex PCR; in TCRdb, only in-frame clones are kept and a portion is missing. V and J calls and clone size are as listed in that table; D and trimming were resolved from the DNA. The table shows roughly 300,000 clones, with 87% occurring only once. The study counted Cohort 3 donors as recovered given two negative PCRs, clearance, or symptom resolution. The length of the CDR3 is 16 residues. V shed 0 bases and J shed 8 bases, with 19 bases lying between them. Germline assignment: CDR1 MNHEY and CDR2 SVGAGI. This clone has more than one count but fewer than ten.

The chain employs TRBV6-5 and TRBJ1-1; D not resolved. The clonotype was recovered from a woman in her 30s who had recovered from COVID-19. What was sequenced was PBMCs or T cells enriched from blood (not recorded which). CDR3 region: CASSYSPGLGRGEAFF. As DNA, the CDR3 is TGTGCCAGCAGTTACTCCCCAGGACTGGGAAGAGGAGAAGCTTTCTTT.